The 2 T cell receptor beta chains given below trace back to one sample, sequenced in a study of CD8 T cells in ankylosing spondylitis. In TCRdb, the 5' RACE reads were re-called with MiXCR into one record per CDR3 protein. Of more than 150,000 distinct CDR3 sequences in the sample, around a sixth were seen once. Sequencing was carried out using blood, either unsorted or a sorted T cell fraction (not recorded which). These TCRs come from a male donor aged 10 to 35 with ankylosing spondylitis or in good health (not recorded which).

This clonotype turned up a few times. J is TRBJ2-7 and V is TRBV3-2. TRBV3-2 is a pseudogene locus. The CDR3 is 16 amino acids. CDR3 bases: TGTGCCAGCAGCCAAGAGGAAGCAGAACCATCCTACGAGCAGTACTTC. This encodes CASSQEEAEPSYEQYF.

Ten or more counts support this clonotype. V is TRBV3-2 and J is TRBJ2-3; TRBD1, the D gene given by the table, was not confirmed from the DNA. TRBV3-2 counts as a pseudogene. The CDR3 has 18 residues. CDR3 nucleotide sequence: TGTGCCAGCAGCCAAGATCCGGTACATGGGAGAAGCACAGATACGCAGTATTTT. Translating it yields CASSQDPVHGRSTDTQYF.